Listed here is a single T cell receptor beta chain. Assay: immunoSEQ multiplex PCR; the TCRdb copy retains only in-frame clones and omits some. Found here are 65,000 to 80,000 clones, over 85% of them singletons; the top ten hold roughly 2%. The source of the sample is a study of control samples from healthy donors and cancer patients. The CDR3 sequence is 14 residues long. Trimming at V came to 7 bases and at J to 5 bases, leaving 11 bases not matched to a gene. Looked up from germline, CDR1 is SGHDT and CDR2 is YYEEEE. This TCR was sampled from a woman in her sixties with head and neck cancer. The V gene is TRBV5-6, the J gene TRBJ1-2, with 7 positions matching TRBD1. Sequencing was performed on PBMCs. Written as DNA, the CDR3 is TGTGCCAGCGCACCCGAACAGGGGAGGTATGGCTACACCTTC. Translated, it gives CASAPEQGRYGYTF.